This TCR beta chain came from a study of early T cells in non-severe SARS-CoV-2 infection. Study context: The study sequenced bulk RNA from unsorted whole blood, with chains unpaired. Study-level findings and limits: Matching results from VDJdb favored anti-spike CD8 responses, leaving private and CD4 specificities undetected.

This CDR3 has 15 amino acids. Germline lookup yields CDR1 MNHEY and CDR2 SVGAGI. The V segment lost 4 bases and the J segment 7 bases; nucleotides outside the gene matches: 3. Worth noting for this clonotype: Its cognate antigen is unknown.

Individual cDNA molecules were tagged with unique molecular identifiers, the study reported. TCRdb reprocessed the 5' RACE reads via MiXCR and lists one record per CDR3 protein. The sample lists approximately 90,000 distinct CDR3 sequences, more than 10% occurring once. Sample: whole blood, taken at baseline. V is TRBV6-5 and J is TRBJ1-6; 11 positions match TRBD1. The receptor's source is an adult who was a healthcare worker with PCR-confirmed SARS-CoV-2 infection or an uninfected control (not recorded which). CDR3 loop: CASSFRDRGNSPLHF. The CDR3 DNA sequence: TGTGCCAGCAGTTTCCGGGACAGGGGGAATTCACCCCTCCACTTT.